What follows are 7 T cell receptor beta chains derived from one specimen sequenced in a study of blood T cell repertoires in COVID-19. The repertoire was sequenced with immunoSEQ multiplex PCR; TCRdb's copy has only in-frame clones and lacks some. The sample has some 220,000 clones, 70% to 90% seen once. Sequenced: peripheral blood. The receptors come from a woman in her 70s with COVID-19, enrolled during active disease.

This clone has just one count. The V and J genes are TRBV11-2 and TRBJ1-1; 11 bases map to TRBD1. The germline V gene has CDR1 SGHAT and CDR2 FQNNGV. With V trimmed by 3 bases and J by 11 bases, 8 bases remained unmatched. The CDR3 is made up of 14 amino acids. Written as DNA, the CDR3 is TGTGCCAGCAGCTTTAGGACAGGGGGCTTGTTCGCTTTCTTT. This encodes CASSFRTGGLFAFF. The complete variable domain, with remaining parts taken from reference TRBV11-2 and TRBJ1-1, reads EAGVAQSPRYKIIEKRQSVAFWCNPISGHATLYWYQQILGQGPKLLIQFQNNGVVDDSQLPKDRFSAERLKGVDSTLKIQPAKLEDSAVYLCASSFRTGGLFAFFGQGTRLTVV.

The rearrangement uses TRBV4-1 and TRBJ1-2, with 7 bases fitting TRBD1. J lost 0 bases, V lost 4 bases, and 5 bases had no gene match. This CDR3 comprises 15 residues. Germline CDR1 is MGHRA and CDR2 is YSYEKL. DNA of the CDR3: TGCGCCAGCAGCCCGACAGGGAGGACTAACTATGGCTACACCTTC. Translating it yields CASSPTGRTNYGYTF.

The chain joins TRBV29-1 to TRBJ1-1; 7 bases fit TRBD1. The CDR3 sequence is 15 residues long. Per the germline V gene, CDR1 is SQVTM and CDR2 is ANQGSEA. After removal of 7 bases from V and 1 base from J, the junction contained 12 bases not matched to a gene. This chain's CDR3 is CSALRTGTANTEAFF. DNA for the CDR3: TGCAGCGCCTTACGTACCGGGACAGCGAACACTGAAGCTTTCTTT.

The rearrangement uses TRBV29-1 and TRBJ2-6; maybe TRBD1 (6 bases). This CDR3 spans 15 amino acids. The V gene's germline CDR1 is SQVTM and CDR2 ANQGSEA. V was clipped by 5 bases and J by 4 bases, with 15 bases between them. DNA of the CDR3: TGCAGCGTTACAACAGGGCTTGGAGGGGCCAACGTCCTGACTTTC. This gives the protein CSVTTGLGGANVLTF.

The J gene is TRBJ1-5, the V gene TRBV4-2; 9 bases align to TRBD1. The CDR3 loop spans 15 amino acids. V was pared by 3 bases and J by 0 bases, with 0 bases of the junction left unmatched. CDR1 is LGHNA, CDR2 YNFKEQ, per germline. The CDR3 bases are TGTGCCAGCAGCCAGGACAGGGGTAGCAATCAGCCCCAGCATTTT. Its translation is CASSQDRGSNQPQHF.

The chain employs TRBV6-2 or TRBV6-3 and TRBJ2-7, with D possibly TRBD2 on 5 matching bases. With 6 bases removed from V and 2 bases from J, the gap between germline ends came to 14 bases. Looked up from germline, CDR1 is MNHEY and CDR2 is SVGEGT. This CDR3 has 14 residues. In DNA, the CDR3 is TGTGCCAGCAGCCGCGGGCCACTCCCCTACGAGCAGTACTTC. Its translation is CASSRGPLPYEQYF.

The chain recombines TRBV27 with TRBJ2-1; 10 bases align to TRBD1. Germline V gives CDR1 MNHEY, CDR2 SMNVEV (reference sequence). Trimming cost V 3 bases and J 4 bases; bases outside gene matches: 3. The CDR3 runs to 15 residues. The CDR3 nucleotides read TGTGCCAGCAGTTTGGCGGGACAGGGGTACAATGAGCAGTTCTTC. It encodes CASSLAGQGYNEQFF.